This T cell receptor beta chain was captured in a study of identical twins. Study results and caveats: Shared out-of-frame alpha sequences (those common to twins) showed excess low generation probability. Conclusions leaned on cross-sectional statistical analysis and did not track the same donors over time. Within beta out-of-frame sequences, the excess sharing observed between twins was weaker.

A word on this clonotype: Its cognate antigen is unknown.

One entry per CDR3 protein results from TCRdb running MiXCR on the 5' RACE reads. The table records 1.5 million to 2 million distinct CDR3 sequences, under 35% of them present only once. Trimming at V came to 0 bases and at J to 0 bases, leaving 6 bases not matched to a gene. CDR1 and CDR2 from the germline V gene are SGHRS and YFSETQ. There are 17 residues in the CDR3. The sequencing sample was made of cord blood. The chain has TRBV5-1 and TRBJ2-5, with 9 bases identical to TRBD2. The sequence came from a newborn girl in good health. The CDR3 protein is CASSLVATSGHQETQYF. The CDR3 DNA sequence: TGCGCCAGCAGCTTGGTGGCTACTAGCGGGCACCAAGAGACCCAGTACTTC. The full variable domain, rest sourced from reference TRBV5-1 and TRBJ2-5, is KAGVTQTPRYLIKTRGQQVTLSCSPISGHRSVSWYQQTPGQGLQFLFEYFSETQRNKGNFPGRFSGRQFSNSRSEMNVSTLELGDSALYLCASSLVATSGHQETQYFGPGTRLLVL.